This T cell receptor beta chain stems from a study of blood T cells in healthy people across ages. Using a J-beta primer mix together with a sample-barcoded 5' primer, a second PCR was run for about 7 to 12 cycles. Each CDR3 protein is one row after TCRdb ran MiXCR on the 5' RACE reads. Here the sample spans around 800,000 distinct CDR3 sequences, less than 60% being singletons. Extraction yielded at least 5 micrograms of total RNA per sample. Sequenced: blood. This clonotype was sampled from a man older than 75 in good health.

CDR3 sequence reads: CASSRPGPAYEQYF. CDR3 coding DNA: TGTGCCAGCAGCCGACCGGGACCAGCCTACGAGCAGTACTTC. The chain links TRBV11-2 to TRBJ2-5; possibly TRBD1 or TRBD2 for D (5 bases each). The J call may be wrong; the DNA end is better matched by TRBJ2-7. CDR1 and CDR2 from the germline V gene are SGHAT and FQNNGV. The CDR3 length is 14 residues.